This TCR beta chain was documented in a study of control samples from healthy donors and cancer patients. The junction had 6 bases not matched to a gene; V was cut back by 3 bases and J by 4 bases. The CDR3 has 16 amino acids. Germline V gene sequence: CDR1 MNHEY, CDR2 SMNVEV (reference sequence). This clone has just one count. Libraries were prepared by immunoSEQ multiplex PCR; TCRdb keeps only in-frame clonotypes and omits some of them. Of about 140,000 clones listed, roughly 92% are singletons. The source is a man in his thirties or forties in good health. Sequencing input: blood. The chain employs TRBV27 and TRBJ2-3, with TRBD2 identical over 11 bases. CDR3 in amino acids: CASSFIAGGPSDTQYF. In DNA form, the CDR3 reads TGTGCCAGCAGTTTTATAGCGGGAGGGCCTTCAGATACGCAGTATTTT.